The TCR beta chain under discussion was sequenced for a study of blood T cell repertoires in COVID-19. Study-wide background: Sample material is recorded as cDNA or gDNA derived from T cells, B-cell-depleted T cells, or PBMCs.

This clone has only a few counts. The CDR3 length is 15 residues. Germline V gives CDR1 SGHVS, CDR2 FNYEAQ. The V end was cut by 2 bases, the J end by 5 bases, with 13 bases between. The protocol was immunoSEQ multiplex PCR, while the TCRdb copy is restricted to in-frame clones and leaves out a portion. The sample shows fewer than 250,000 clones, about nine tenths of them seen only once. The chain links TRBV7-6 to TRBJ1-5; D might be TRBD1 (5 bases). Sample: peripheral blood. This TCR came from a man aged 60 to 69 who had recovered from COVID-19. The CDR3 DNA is TGTGCCAGCAGCTTAAGTACGCGGGGGGATCAGCCCCAGCATTTT. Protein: CASSLSTRGDQPQHF.